Presented here are 8 T cell receptor beta chains from one specimen sequenced in a study of CD8 T cells in Susac syndrome. It was with random hexamers that about 0.45 to 1 ug RNA was reverse transcribed. A single record per CDR3 protein comes from TCRdb applying MiXCR to the immunoSEQ multiplex PCR reads. The table records tens of thousands of distinct CDR3 sequences, 95% to 96% of them present only once. The sequenced sample was CD8+ T cells from PBMCs. These receptors came from a human donor with Susac syndrome.

The chain uses TRBV14 and TRBJ2-1, with D unresolved. V lost 6 bases and J lost 4, with 13 bases in between. CDR3 length: 14 amino acids. Germline V gives CDR1 SGHDN, CDR2 FVKESK. The CDR3 sequence is CASSGRQSYNEQFF. For the CDR3, the DNA is TGTGCCAGCAGTGGCAGGCAGTCATACAATGAGCAGTTCTTC.

CDR3 sequence reads: CATGSGPTDTQYF. CDR3 nucleotides: TGTGCCACCGGTAGCGGACCCACAGATACGCAGTATTTT. The chain has TRBV24-1 and TRBJ2-3; D may be TRBD2 (6 bases). CDR1 is KGHDR, CDR2 SFDVKD, per germline. The ends were cut back, 9 bases at V and 2 bases at J, with 11 bases in the middle. The CDR3 contains 13 residues.

The rearrangement links TRBV20-1 to TRBJ1-2, with unresolved D. Germline values: CDR1 DFQATT, CDR2 SNEGSKA (reference sequence). CDR3 length: 15 residues. V was shortened by 1 base and J by 3 bases, with 15 bases between the two germline ends. In DNA, the CDR3 is TGCAGTGCTAGAGCCCGTCTTGAGGGAGACTATGGCTACACCTTC. Residues: CSARARLEGDYGYTF.

V gene TRBV3-1 combines with J gene TRBJ2-1, with TRBD2 identical over 8 bases. Germline V CDR1 and CDR2: LGHDT, YNNKEL (reference sequence). J gave up 6 bases and V 4 bases, and 5 bases lay outside the gene matches. CDR3 length equals 14 residues. CDR3 DNA sequence: TGTGCCAGCAGCCCCCGTCTAGCGGGCAATGAGCAGTTCTTC. Its protein is CASSPRLAGNEQFF.

This clonotype showed up just once. The rearrangement links TRBV30 to TRBJ1-5; D remains unclear. Germline values: CDR1 GTSNPN, CDR2 SVGIG (reference sequence). The CDR3 loop spans 16 amino acids. V lost 1 base and J 2 bases, leaving 15 bases between the germline ends. In DNA form, the CDR3 reads TGTGCCTGGAGTGACTCCCCGGCTGGAGGCAATCAGCCCCAGCATTTT. The encoded protein is CAWSDSPAGGNQPQHF.

V usage is TRBV30 and J usage is TRBJ2-6; tentatively, D is TRBD2 (6 bases). The germline V and J ends were trimmed by 3 bases and 4 bases, with 16 bases remaining between them. The CDR3 is 16 residues long. Germline CDR1 reads GTSNPN; CDR2 reads SVGIG (reference sequence). CDR3 sequence: CAWSNGGASGANVLTF. The CDR3, as DNA: TGTGCCTGGAGCAACGGAGGGGCATCCGGGGCCAACGTCCTGACTTTC.

CDR3 region: CASSQTGGRHGYTF. The CDR3 region has the DNA TGCGCCAGCAGCCAGACAGGGGGGAGACATGGCTACACCTTC. The chain has TRBV4-3 and TRBJ1-2; 9 nucleotides align to TRBD1. CDR3 length equals 14 residues. J was trimmed by 6 bases and V by 3 bases; bases with no gene match: 5. The germline V gene has CDR1 LGHNA and CDR2 YSLEER.

The J gene is TRBJ2-7, the V gene TRBV23-1; TRBD1 aligns across 9 bases. TRBV23-1 is an ORF, and what it does is uncertain. The CDR3 has 16 amino acids. V trimming: 2 bases; J trimming: 5 bases; junction bases outside the gene matches: 10. CDR3 loop: CASSQPGGTGKHEQYF. CDR3 coding DNA: TGCGCCAGCAGTCAACCCGGAGGGACAGGGAAACACGAGCAGTACTTC.